A single sample gave rise to the 30 T cell receptor beta chains below, sequenced in a study of cytomegalovirus exposure and HLA in healthy donors. The PCR made use of 60 Vbeta and 13 Jbeta primers. Only in-frame clones appear in the TCRdb table, and some are missing; sequencing was by immunoSEQ multiplex PCR. This repertoire comprises approximately 210,000 clones; its ten largest clones make up around 0.95%. Input material: PBMCs. These receptors were obtained from a woman in her 30s in good health and CMV-seropositive.

The rearrangement uses TRBV11-2 and TRBJ2-7; 10 nucleotides align to TRBD2. The V segment lost 5 bases and the J segment 4 bases; nucleotides outside the gene matches: 11. This CDR3 spans 16 amino acids. Germline-derived CDR1 and CDR2 are SGHAT and FQNNGV. CDR3 amino acids: CASSEKNWGLAYEQYF. CDR3 nucleotides: TGTGCCAGCAGCGAAAAAAATTGGGGACTAGCGTACGAGCAGTACTTC.

This sequence joins TRBV4-1 and TRBJ2-1; TRBD1 is a possible D gene (5 bases). There are 14 residues in the CDR3. Germline V gene lookup returns CDR1 MGHRA and CDR2 YSYEKL. Trimming took 6 bases from V and 8 from J, leaving 17 bases between them. CDR3 sequence: CASRDIKGIHEQFF. DNA of the CDR3: TGCGCCAGCAGGGACATTAAGGGTATACATGAGCAGTTCTTC.

The chain links TRBV6-5 to TRBJ2-7; D is possibly TRBD1 (6 bases). There are 14 residues in the CDR3. V was trimmed by 2 bases and J by 6 bases, leaving 14 bases between them. Per germline, CDR1 MNHEY and CDR2 SVGAGI. CDR3 in DNA: TGTGCCAGCAGTTACCCGGGACATAGGCGCGAGCAGTACTTC. Amino acids: CASSYPGHRREQYF.

The gene calls are TRBV6-5 and TRBJ1-6, with 9 bases aligning to TRBD1. Germline lookup yields CDR1 MNHEY and CDR2 SVGAGI. J lost 6 bases, V lost 5 bases, and 5 bases had no gene match. CDR3 size: 15 residues. The CDR3 DNA follows: TGTGCCAGCAGTGGACCGGGACAGGGTAATTCACCCCTCCACTTT. Its protein is CASSGPGQGNSPLHF.

V gene TRBV5-8 combines with J gene TRBJ2-7; 9 positions match TRBD1. V lost 0 bases to trimming and J lost 2 bases; unmatched junction nucleotides: 9. Germline-derived CDR1 and CDR2 are SGHTS and YDEGEE. There are 17 residues in the CDR3. The CDR3 loop is CASSLVTARDRAYEQYF. CDR3 sequence (DNA): TGTGCCAGCAGCTTGGTTACGGCCCGGGACAGGGCCTACGAGCAGTACTTC.

J is TRBJ2-1 and V is TRBV27; D is possibly TRBD1 (6 bases). Trimming removed 7 bases from V and 5 bases from J, with 21 bases in between. Germline lookup yields CDR1 MNHEY and CDR2 SMNVEV (reference sequence). CDR3 length: 16 amino acids. CDR3: CASTWGPLGSNNEQFF. In DNA form, the CDR3 reads TGTGCCAGCACCTGGGGGCCCTTGGGTTCGAACAATGAGCAGTTCTTC.

V usage is TRBV10-3 and J usage is TRBJ1-5, with 8 bases that match TRBD1. Germline V lookup: CDR1 ENHRY, CDR2 SYGVKD. This CDR3 has 16 amino acids. Trimming cost V 3 bases and J 0 bases; bases outside gene matches: 4. The CDR3 is CAISDRGLSSNQPQHF. The CDR3 nucleotides are TGTGCCATCAGTGACAGGGGGCTATCTAGCAATCAGCCCCAGCATTTT.

CDR3 sequence reads: CASSREVEETQYF. The CDR3 nucleotides are TGCGCCAGCAGCAGAGAGGTTGAGGAGACCCAGTACTTC. The V gene is TRBV5-1, the J gene TRBJ2-5; D is uncertain. CDR3 length: 13 amino acids. V was shortened by 4 bases and J by 5 bases, with 12 bases between the two germline ends. CDR1 is SGHRS and CDR2 is YFSETQ in the germline V gene.

This chain connects TRBV12-5 to TRBJ2-7, with 9 bases lining up with TRBD2. V shed 4 bases and J 4 bases; nucleotides not matched to a gene: 8. From germline, CDR1 is LGHNT and CDR2 FRNRAP. The CDR3 consists of 15 residues. Here the CDR3 reads CASGSSTSGRYEQYF. The CDR3 DNA follows: TGTGCTAGTGGTTCCTCGACTAGCGGTCGGTACGAGCAGTACTTC.

The V call is TRBV9, the J call TRBJ1-3, with D tentatively TRBD1 (6 bases). The germline V gene encodes CDR1 SGDLS and CDR2 YYNGEE. V dropped 3 bases and J dropped 0 bases, with 10 bases sitting between them. The CDR3 has 15 amino acids. CDR3 nucleotide sequence: TGTGCCAGCAGCGCCGGGACAAACTCTGGAAACACCATATATTTT. The encoded protein is CASSAGTNSGNTIYF.

Written as DNA, the CDR3 is TGTGCCAGCAGTTGGGGGGGGAGCACTGAAGCTTTCTTT. It encodes CASSWGGSTEAFF. The chain recombines TRBV28 with TRBJ1-1; D possibly corresponds to TRBD1 (5 bases). Trimming left V 4 bases short and J 4 bases short, with 10 bases between. CDR1 is MDHEN and CDR2 is SYDVKM in the germline V gene. The CDR3 contains 13 residues.

With respect to this clone: Additional DNA sequences in this sample encode the identical CDR3. This chain connects TRBV5-1 to TRBJ1-5, with 8 positions matching TRBD1. Germline CDR1 and CDR2: SGHRS and YFSETQ. The CDR3 is 14 residues long. The V gene end was trimmed by 4 bases and the J gene end by 11 bases; junction bases not matched to a gene: 11. The CDR3 reads CASSRTGPGTAQHF. The CDR3 DNA reads as TGCGCCAGCAGCCGGACAGGGCCTGGGACGGCCCAGCATTTT.

The V gene is TRBV7-2, the J gene TRBJ1-2; 7 nucleotides agree with TRBD1. Germline V gives CDR1 SGHTA, CDR2 FQGNSA. The CDR3 has 15 amino acids. Unmatched junction bases numbered 7, after V lost 4 bases and J lost 2 bases. Here the CDR3 reads CASSSPKQGNYGYTF. In DNA form, the CDR3 reads TGTGCCAGCAGCTCGCCGAAACAGGGGAACTATGGCTACACCTTC. Full variable domain (outside the CDR3, taken from reference TRBV7-2 and TRBJ1-2): GAGVSQSPSNKVTEKGKDVELRCDPISGHTALYWYRQSLGQGLEFLIYFQGNSAPDKSGLPSDRFSAERTGGSVSTLTIQRTQQEDSAVYLCASSSPKQGNYGYTFGSGTRLTVV.

This rearrangement joins TRBV6-5 to TRBJ1-6, with unresolved D. The V gene's germline CDR1 is MNHEY and CDR2 SVGAGI. Trimming cost V 5 bases and J 15 bases, with 23 bases left between them. This CDR3 region has 15 residues. CDR3 loop: CASSLDDRPLSYLHF. The CDR3 DNA is TGTGCCAGCAGTCTAGACGACCGACCATTATCCTACCTCCACTTT.

J is TRBJ1-1 and V is TRBV5-1; TRBD1 matches 8 bases. This CDR3 spans 15 amino acids. V lost 2 bases and J lost 2; bases outside the gene matches: 5. Germline assignment: CDR1 SGHRS and CDR2 YFSETQ. The DNA for the CDR3 is TGCGCCAGCAGCTTATCAGGGGGCGCAAACACTGAAGCTTTCTTT. Protein product: CASSLSGGANTEAFF.

J is TRBJ1-2 and V is TRBV5-1; 9 positions match TRBD1. This CDR3 spans 14 amino acids. Trimming took 0 bases from V and 8 from J; bases not matched to a gene: 5. In germline, CDR1 is SGHRS, CDR2 YFSETQ. This CDR3 reads CASSLEQGARGYTF. The CDR3 DNA reads as TGCGCCAGCAGCTTGGAACAGGGGGCGCGGGGCTACACCTTC.

V is TRBV5-8 and J is TRBJ2-5, with 8 nucleotides matching TRBD1. The junction had 9 bases not matched to a gene; V was cut back by 6 bases and J by 5 bases. CDR3 size: 14 residues. Germline lookup yields CDR1 SGHTS and CDR2 YDEGEE. The CDR3, as DNA: TGTGCCAGCAACGGAGGACAGGGTGGGGAGACCCAGTACTTC. Its translation: CASNGGQGGETQYF.

The chain recombines TRBV6-5 with TRBJ2-7; D is possibly TRBD1 (5 bases). Germline lookup yields CDR1 MNHEY and CDR2 SVGAGI. The V and J ends lost 4 bases and 2 bases respectively, with 9 bases between them. This CDR3 region has 13 residues. CDR3: CASSSDTTYEQYF. In DNA, the CDR3 is TGTGCCAGCAGTTCGGACACCACCTACGAGCAGTACTTC.

The chain has TRBV18 and TRBJ2-7; D perhaps matches TRBD2 (5 bases). The length of the CDR3 is 13 residues. The V gene lost 3 bases and the J gene lost 4 bases, with 10 bases spanning the gap. CDR1 and CDR2 (germline): KGHSH, LQKENI. CDR3 in amino acids: CASSPERAYEQYF. CDR3 bases: TGTGCCAGCTCACCGGAGAGGGCGTACGAGCAGTACTTC.

The chain joins TRBV15 to TRBJ2-1, with 14 bases aligning to TRBD2. The CDR3 consists of 17 residues. Losses at the gene ends were 5 bases for V and 7 bases for J; bases not matched to a gene: 10. Germline V gene lookup returns CDR1 LNHNV and CDR2 YYDKDF (reference sequence). CDR3 amino acids: CATSGSVGLAGGNEQFF. The CDR3, as DNA: TGTGCCACCAGCGGAAGCGTAGGACTAGCGGGAGGAAATGAGCAGTTCTTC.

As concerns this clone: Compared with germline, one end of the junction differs, possibly owing to a read error. This chain links TRBV20-1 with TRBJ1-2; a weak D match, TRBD1 (5 bases). The CDR3 loop spans 9 amino acids. Germline CDR1 DFQATT, CDR2 SNEGSKA (reference sequence). The CDR3 here is CRAPDTSGF. CDR3 DNA: TGCAGAGCACCGGACACCTCCGGCTTC.

This rearrangement joins TRBV11-3 to TRBJ2-3; 8 nucleotides line up with TRBD2. V lost 1 base, J lost 4 bases, and 1 base stayed unmatched. This CDR3 is 14 amino acids long. From germline, CDR1 is SGHNT and CDR2 YENEEA. The CDR3 region is CASSLAGGPDTQYF. The DNA of the CDR3 is TGTGCCAGCAGCTTAGCGGGGGGGCCAGATACGCAGTATTTT.

The rearrangement links TRBV5-1 to TRBJ2-5, with TRBD2 identical over 13 bases. V shed 4 bases, J shed 1 base, and the junction held 4 bases outside the gene matches. The CDR3 is made up of 16 amino acids. Germline V gene lookup returns CDR1 SGHRS and CDR2 YFSETQ. CDR3 protein: CASSPGLAGSQETQYF. The DNA of the CDR3 is TGCGCCAGCAGCCCGGGACTAGCGGGGTCCCAAGAGACCCAGTACTTC.

The chain links TRBV5-1 to TRBJ2-7; D unresolved. The CDR3 totals 13 residues. Trimming shortened V by 0 bases and J by 2 bases, and 6 bases separated the two germline ends. Germline V CDR1 and CDR2: SGHRS, YFSETQ. In nucleotides, the CDR3 is TGCGCCAGCAGCTTGGACAGACCCTACGAGCAGTACTTC. Its protein is CASSLDRPYEQYF.

J is TRBJ1-2 and V is TRBV15; D not resolved. Germline values: CDR1 LNHNV, CDR2 YYDKDF (reference sequence). This CDR3 contains 11 residues. The germline V and J ends were trimmed by 5 bases and 7 bases, with 8 bases remaining between them. The CDR3 coding sequence is TGTGCCACCAGCGAGGAAAGTGGCTACACCTTC. Translated: CATSEESGYTF.

The V gene is TRBV7-2, the J gene TRBJ1-1, with 7 bases fitting TRBD1. Germline CDR1 reads SGHTA; CDR2 reads FQGNSA. The CDR3 spans 14 residues. The trim removed 2 bases at V and 2 bases at J, leaving 2 bases unmatched. The CDR3 sequence: CASSLQGDNTEAFF. The CDR3 DNA reads TGTGCCAGCAGCTTACAGGGGGATAACACTGAAGCTTTCTTT.

The chain couples TRBV11-3 to TRBJ2-2, with D tentatively TRBD1 (5 bases). The V gene's germline CDR1 is SGHNT and CDR2 YENEEA. V gave up 5 bases and J gave up 8 bases, with 18 bases separating them. The CDR3 spans 15 residues. This CDR3 is CASSISRAQGGELFF. CDR3 coding DNA: TGTGCCAGCAGCATTTCCCGGGCCCAGGGAGGGGAGCTGTTTTTT.

The V gene is TRBV20-1, the J gene TRBJ2-1; tentative D call: TRBD2 (6 bases). Germline V CDR1 and CDR2: DFQATT, SNEGSKA (reference sequence). The V end was cut by 6 bases, the J end by 8 bases, with 11 bases between. This CDR3 is built from 11 residues. CDR3 in DNA: TGCAGTGCGGGGGGTGGACATGAGCAGTTCTTC. Amino acid sequence: CSAGGGHEQFF.

This CDR3 reads CSATSGSGVAGELFF. CDR3 bases: TGCAGCGCGACTAGCGGGAGTGGGGTGGCCGGGGAGCTGTTTTTT. J is TRBJ2-2 and V is TRBV29-1; TRBD2 matches 12 bases. The CDR3 runs to 15 residues. V shed 7 bases and J 6 bases; nucleotides not matched to a gene: 9. The V gene's germline CDR1 is SQVTM and CDR2 ANQGSEA.

This rearrangement joins TRBV28 to TRBJ2-5; no clear D. V was pared by 6 bases and J by 0 bases, with 14 bases between. The CDR3 is 15 residues long. Germline lookup yields CDR1 MDHEN and CDR2 SYDVKM. CDR3 residues: CASSLSVNYQETQYF. CDR3 bases: TGTGCCAGCAGCTTGTCGGTAAACTACCAAGAGACCCAGTACTTC. Complete variable domain (other parts from reference TRBV28 and TRBJ2-5): DVKVTQSSRYLVKRTGEKVFLECVQDMDHENMFWYRQDPGLGLRLIYFSYDVKMKEKGDIPEGYSVSREKKERFSLILESASTNQTSMYLCASSLSVNYQETQYFGPGTRLLVL.